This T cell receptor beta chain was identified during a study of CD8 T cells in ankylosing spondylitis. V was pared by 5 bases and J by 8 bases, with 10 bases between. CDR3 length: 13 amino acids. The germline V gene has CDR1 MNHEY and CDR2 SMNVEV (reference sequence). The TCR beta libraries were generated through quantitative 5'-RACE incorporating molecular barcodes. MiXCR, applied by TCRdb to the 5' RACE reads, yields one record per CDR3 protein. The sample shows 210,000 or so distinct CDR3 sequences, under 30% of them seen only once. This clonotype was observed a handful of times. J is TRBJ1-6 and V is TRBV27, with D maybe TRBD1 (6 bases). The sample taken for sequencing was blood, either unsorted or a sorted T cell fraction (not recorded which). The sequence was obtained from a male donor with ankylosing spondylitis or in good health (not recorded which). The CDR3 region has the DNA TGTGCCAGCAGTACCTACAGGGATTCACCCCTCCACTTT. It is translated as CASSTYRDSPLHF.